The clone carrying this T cell receptor beta chain appeared a few times. A universal primer site was created by template switching, with the cDNA bearing unique molecular identifiers. MiXCR, applied by TCRdb to the 5' RACE reads, yields one record per CDR3 protein. The sample includes about 720,000 distinct CDR3 sequences, 15% to 20% of them seen just once. The CDR3 loop spans 13 amino acids. V was trimmed by 2 bases and J by 5 bases, leaving 9 bases between them. The data belong to a study of identical twins. This sample was shared with a second study, whose subject was T cells expressing NK-cell markers. This second study notes: The eight sequenced donors comprised seven who were HCMV-seropositive and one who was seronegative. Sorting was restricted to alpha-beta TCR T cells by an anti-gamma-delta TCR antibody in several experiments.

V usage is TRBV12-3 or TRBV12-4 and J usage is TRBJ1-1; no firm D call. The TCR sequence derives from a woman aged 18-29 years in good health. The sequenced sample was PBMCs. CDR3 bases: TGTGCCAGCAGTTTATCGGGTAAAACTGAAGCTTTCTTT. The encoded protein is CASSLSGKTEAFF.